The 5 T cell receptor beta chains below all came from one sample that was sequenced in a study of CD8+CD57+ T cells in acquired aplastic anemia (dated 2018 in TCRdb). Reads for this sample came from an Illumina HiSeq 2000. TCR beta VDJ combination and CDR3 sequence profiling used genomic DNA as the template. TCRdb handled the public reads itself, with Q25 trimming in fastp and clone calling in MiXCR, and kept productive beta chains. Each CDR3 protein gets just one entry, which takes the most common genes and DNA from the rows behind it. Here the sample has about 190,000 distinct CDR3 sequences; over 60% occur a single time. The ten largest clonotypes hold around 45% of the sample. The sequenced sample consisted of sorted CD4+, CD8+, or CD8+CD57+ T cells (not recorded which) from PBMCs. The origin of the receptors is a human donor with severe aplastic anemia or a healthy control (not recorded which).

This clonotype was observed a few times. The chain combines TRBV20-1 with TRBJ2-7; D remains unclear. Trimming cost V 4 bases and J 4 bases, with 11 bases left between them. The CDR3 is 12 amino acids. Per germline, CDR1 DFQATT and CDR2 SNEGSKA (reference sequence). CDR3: CSANPLGYEQYF. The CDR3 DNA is TGCAGTGCTAATCCGCTGGGGTACGAGCAGTACTTC.

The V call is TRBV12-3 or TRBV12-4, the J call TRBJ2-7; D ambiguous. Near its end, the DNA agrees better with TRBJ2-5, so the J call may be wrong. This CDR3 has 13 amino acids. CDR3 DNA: TGTGCCAGCAGGCCCCACCCCCAAGAGACCCAGTACTTC. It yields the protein CASRPHPQETQYF.

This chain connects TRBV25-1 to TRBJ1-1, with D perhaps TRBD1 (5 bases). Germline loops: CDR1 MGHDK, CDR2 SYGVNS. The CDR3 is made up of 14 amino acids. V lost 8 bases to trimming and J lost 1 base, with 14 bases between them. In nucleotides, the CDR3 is TGTGCCAGCTCTGAGGGGAGGGCGAACACTGAAGCTTTCTTT. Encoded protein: CASSEGRANTEAFF.

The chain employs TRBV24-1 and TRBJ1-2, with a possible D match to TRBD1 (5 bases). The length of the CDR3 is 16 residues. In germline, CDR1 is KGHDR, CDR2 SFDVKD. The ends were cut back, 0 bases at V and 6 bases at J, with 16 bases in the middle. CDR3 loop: CATSDLWGTDSHGYTF. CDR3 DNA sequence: TGTGCCACCAGTGATTTGTGGGGGACTGATTCGCATGGCTACACCTTC.

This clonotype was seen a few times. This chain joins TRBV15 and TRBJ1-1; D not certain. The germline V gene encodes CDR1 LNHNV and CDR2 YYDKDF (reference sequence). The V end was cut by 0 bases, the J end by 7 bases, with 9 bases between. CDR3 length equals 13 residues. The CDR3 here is CATSRDHGSEAFF. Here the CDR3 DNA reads TGTGCCACCAGCAGAGATCACGGCAGTGAAGCTTTCTTT.